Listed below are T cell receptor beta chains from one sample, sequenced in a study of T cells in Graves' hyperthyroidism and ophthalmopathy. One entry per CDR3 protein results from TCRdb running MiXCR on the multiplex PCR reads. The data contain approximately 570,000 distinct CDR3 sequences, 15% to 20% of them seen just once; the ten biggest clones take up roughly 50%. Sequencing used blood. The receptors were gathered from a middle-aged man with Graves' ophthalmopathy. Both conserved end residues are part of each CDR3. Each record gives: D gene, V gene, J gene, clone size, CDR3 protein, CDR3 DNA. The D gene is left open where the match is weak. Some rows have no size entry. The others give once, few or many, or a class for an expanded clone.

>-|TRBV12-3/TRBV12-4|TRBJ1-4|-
CASSLVGSAQNEKLFF
TGTGCCAGCAGTTTAGTCGGCAGCGCTCAAAATGAAAAACTGTTTTTT
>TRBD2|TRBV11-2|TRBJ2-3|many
CASSRGTSGRTSTDTQYF
TGTGCCAGCAGCCGAGGGACTAGCGGGAGGACTAGCACAGATACGCAGTATTTT
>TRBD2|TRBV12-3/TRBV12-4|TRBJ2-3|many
CASSQPRLGLAGTDTQYF
TGTGCCAGCAGCCAACCGCGGCTCGGCCTAGCGGGCACAGATACGCAGTATTTT
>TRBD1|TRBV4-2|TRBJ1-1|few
CASREQGVNTEAFF
TGTGCCAGCAGGGAACAGGGGGTGAACACTGAAGCTTTCTTT
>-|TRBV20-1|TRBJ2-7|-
CSARSDPLVADSYEQYF
TGCAGTGCCAGATCAGATCCGTTAGTAGCAGACTCCTACGAGCAGTACTTC
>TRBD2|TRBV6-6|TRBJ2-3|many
CASSYRGRGRDTQYF
TGTGCCAGCAGTTACCGCGGGAGGGGAAGAGATACGCAGTATTTT
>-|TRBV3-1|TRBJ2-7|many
CASSQEDSSYEQYF
TGTGCCAGCAGCCAAGAGGACAGCTCCTACGAGCAGTACTTC
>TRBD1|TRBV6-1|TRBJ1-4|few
CASSGGQAHEKLFF
TGTGCCAGCAGTGGCGGACAGGCTCATGAAAAACTGTTTTTT
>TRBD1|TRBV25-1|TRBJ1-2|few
CASRGSGQGYGYTF
TGTGCCAGCAGAGGGTCGGGACAGGGCTATGGCTACACCTTC
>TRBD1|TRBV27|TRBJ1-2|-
CASSLSNGQGSFNGYTF
TGTGCCAGCAGTTTAAGTAATGGACAGGGCAGCTTTAATGGCTACACCTTC
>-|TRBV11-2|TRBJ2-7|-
CASSFTGYGTYEQYF
TGTGCCAGCAGCTTTACCGGGTACGGAACCTACGAGCAGTACTTC
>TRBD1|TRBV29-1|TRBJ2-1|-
CSVLTGGRVNEQFF
TGCAGCGTCCTAACAGGGGGTAGGGTCAATGAGCAGTTCTTC
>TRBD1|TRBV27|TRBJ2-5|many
CASSPTYGTGRLGETQYF
TGTGCCAGCAGTCCTACTTATGGGACAGGGAGGTTAGGGGAGACCCAGTACTTC
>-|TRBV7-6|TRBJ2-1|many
CASSSRDGNTKQFF
TGTGCCAGCAGCTCACGGGACGGGAATACGAAGCAGTTCTTC
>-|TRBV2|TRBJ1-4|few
CASSGGGFDEKLFF
TGTGCCAGTTCCGGGGGGGGGTTCGATGAAAAACTGTTTTTT
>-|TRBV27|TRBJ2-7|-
CASSRDLREVYEQYF
TGTGCCAGCAGTCGGGATCTCAGGGAGGTCTACGAGCAGTACTTC
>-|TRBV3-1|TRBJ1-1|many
CASSPRGGGTEAFF
TGTGCCAGCAGCCCAAGAGGAGGGGGCACTGAAGCTTTCTTT
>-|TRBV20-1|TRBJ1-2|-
CSAREGYGYTF
TGCAGTGCTAGAGAGGGGTATGGCTACACCTTC
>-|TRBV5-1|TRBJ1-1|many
CASSVWDLNTEAFF
TGCGCCAGCAGCGTCTGGGATTTGAACACTGAAGCTTTCTTT
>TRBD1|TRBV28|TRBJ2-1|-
CASSLRGQLGNEQFF
TGTGCCAGCAGTTTGAGGGGGCAGTTGGGCAATGAGCAGTTCTTC
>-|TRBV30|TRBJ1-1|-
CAWNQLYTEAFF
TGTGCCTGGAATCAGCTATACACTGAAGCTTTCTTT
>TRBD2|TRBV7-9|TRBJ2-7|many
CASSGRADGYEQYF
TGTGCCAGCAGTGGGAGGGCCGATGGGTACGAGCAGTACTTC
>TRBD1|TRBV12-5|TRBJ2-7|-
CASGPPPDRGLGEQYF
TGTGCTAGTGGCCCCCCTCCGGACAGGGGACTTGGGGAGCAGTACTTC
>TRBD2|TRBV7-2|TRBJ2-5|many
CASRAKLAGGEAQYF
TGTGCCAGCAGAGCAAAACTAGCGGGAGGAGAGGCCCAGTACTTC
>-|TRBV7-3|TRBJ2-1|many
CASSHRDLDNEQFF
TGTGCCAGCAGCCACAGGGACTTGGACAATGAGCAGTTCTTC
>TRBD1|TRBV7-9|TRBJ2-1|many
CASSLAPGQGSYNEQFF
TGTGCCAGCAGCTTAGCCCCGGGACAGGGGTCCTACAATGAGCAGTTCTTC
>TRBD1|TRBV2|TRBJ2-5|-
CASSVDRGETQYF
TGTGCCAGCAGTGTCGACAGGGGAGAGACCCAGTACTTC
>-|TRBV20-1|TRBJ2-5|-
CSQIGGRRETQYF
TGCAGTCAGATAGGGGGGCGGCGAGAGACCCAGTACTTC
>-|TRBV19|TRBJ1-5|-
CASGVEGWFQPQHF
TGTGCCAGTGGCGTTGAGGGTTGGTTCCAGCCCCAGCATTTT
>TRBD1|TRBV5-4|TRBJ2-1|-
CASGGQGGNEQFF
TGTGCCAGCGGGGGACAGGGGGGGAATGAGCAGTTCTTC
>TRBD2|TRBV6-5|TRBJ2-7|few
CASSSGVAGSYEQYF
TGTGCCAGCAGTTCTGGGGTAGCGGGTTCCTACGAGCAGTACTTC
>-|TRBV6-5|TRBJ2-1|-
CASSYWDSGNLNEQFF
TGTGCCAGCAGTTACTGGGACAGCGGGAACCTCAATGAGCAGTTCTTC
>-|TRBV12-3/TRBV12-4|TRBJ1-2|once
CASSFPSGEGTF
TGTGCCAGCAGTTTTCCCTCCGGGGAGGGCACCTTC
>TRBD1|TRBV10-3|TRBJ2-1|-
CAIPGQRNNEQFF
TGTGCCATCCCGGGACAGCGGAACAATGAGCAGTTCTTC
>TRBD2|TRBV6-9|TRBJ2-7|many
CASSAPTREGYEQYF
TGTGCCAGCAGTGCCCCTACTAGGGAGGGATACGAGCAGTACTTC
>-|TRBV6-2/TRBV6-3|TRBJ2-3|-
CASSRSSQTDTQYF
TGTGCCAGCAGCCGCTCTTCGCAGACAGATACGCAGTATTTT
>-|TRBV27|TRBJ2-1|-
CASTMARNSQFF
TGTGCCAGCACCATGGCCCGAAATTCCCAGTTCTTC
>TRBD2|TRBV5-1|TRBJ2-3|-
CASSYSGLAVRTDTQYF
TGCGCCAGCAGCTATTCCGGACTAGCGGTTCGCACAGATACGCAGTATTTT
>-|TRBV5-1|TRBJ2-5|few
CASSRPEETQYF
TGCGCCAGCAGTCGGCCCGAAGAGACCCAGTACTTC
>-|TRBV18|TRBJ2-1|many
CASSLGAGPSEQFF
TGTGCCAGCTCGCTGGGGGCAGGGCCTTCTGAGCAGTTCTTC
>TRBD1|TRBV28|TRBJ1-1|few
CASSTSGTGRSAEAFF
TGTGCCAGCAGCACCTCCGGGACAGGTAGGTCGGCTGAAGCTTTCTTT
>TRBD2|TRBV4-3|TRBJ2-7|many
CASSQGLADSYEQYF
TGCGCCAGCAGCCAAGGACTAGCTGACTCCTACGAGCAGTACTTC
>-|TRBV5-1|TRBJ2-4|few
CASSSSVGARGKNIQYF
TGCGCCAGCAGCTCCTCGGTGGGGGCGCGGGGCAAAAACATTCAGTACTTC